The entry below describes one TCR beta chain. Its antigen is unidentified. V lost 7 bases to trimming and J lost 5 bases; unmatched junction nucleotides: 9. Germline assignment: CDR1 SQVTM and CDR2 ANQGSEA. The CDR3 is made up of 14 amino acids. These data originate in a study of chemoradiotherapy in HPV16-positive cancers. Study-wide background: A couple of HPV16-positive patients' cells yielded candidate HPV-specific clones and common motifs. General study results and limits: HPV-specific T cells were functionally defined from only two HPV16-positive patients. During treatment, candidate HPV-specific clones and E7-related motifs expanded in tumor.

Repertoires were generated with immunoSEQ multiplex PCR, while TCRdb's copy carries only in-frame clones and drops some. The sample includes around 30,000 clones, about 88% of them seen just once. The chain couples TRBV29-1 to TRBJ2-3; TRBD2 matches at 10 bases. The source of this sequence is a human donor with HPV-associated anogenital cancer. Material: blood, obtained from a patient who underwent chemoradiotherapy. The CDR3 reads CSADLAGGQDTQYF. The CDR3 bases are TGCAGCGCGGACTTAGCGGGAGGACAAGATACGCAGTATTTT.